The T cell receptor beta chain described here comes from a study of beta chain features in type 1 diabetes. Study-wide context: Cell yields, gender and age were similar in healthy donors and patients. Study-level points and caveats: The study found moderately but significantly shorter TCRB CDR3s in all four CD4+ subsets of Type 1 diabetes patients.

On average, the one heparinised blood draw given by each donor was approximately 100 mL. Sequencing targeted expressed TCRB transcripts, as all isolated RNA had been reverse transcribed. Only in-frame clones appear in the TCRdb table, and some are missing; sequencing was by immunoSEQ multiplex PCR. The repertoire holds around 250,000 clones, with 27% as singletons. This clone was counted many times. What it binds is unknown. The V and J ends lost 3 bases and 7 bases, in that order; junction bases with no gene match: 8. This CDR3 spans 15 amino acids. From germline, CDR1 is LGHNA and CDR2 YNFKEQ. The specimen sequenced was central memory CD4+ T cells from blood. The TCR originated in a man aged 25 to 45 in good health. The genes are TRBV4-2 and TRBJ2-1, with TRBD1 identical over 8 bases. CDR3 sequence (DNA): TGTGCCAGCAGCCAGTTAGGACAGGGATTGAATGAGCAGTTCTTC. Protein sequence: CASSQLGQGLNEQFF.